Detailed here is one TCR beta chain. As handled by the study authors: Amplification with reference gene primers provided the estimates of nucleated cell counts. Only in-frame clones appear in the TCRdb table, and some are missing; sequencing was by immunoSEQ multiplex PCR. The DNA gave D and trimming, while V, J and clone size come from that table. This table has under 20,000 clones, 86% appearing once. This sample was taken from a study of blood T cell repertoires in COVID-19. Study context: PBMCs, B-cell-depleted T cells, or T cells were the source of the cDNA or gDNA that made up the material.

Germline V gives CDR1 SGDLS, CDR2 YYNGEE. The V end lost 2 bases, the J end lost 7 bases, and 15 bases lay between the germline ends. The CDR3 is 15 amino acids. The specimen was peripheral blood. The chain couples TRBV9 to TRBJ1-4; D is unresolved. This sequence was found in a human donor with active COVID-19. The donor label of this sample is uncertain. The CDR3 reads CASSVASGFGEKLFF. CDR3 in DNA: TGTGCCAGCAGCGTGGCATCCGGGTTCGGTGAAAAACTGTTTTTT.